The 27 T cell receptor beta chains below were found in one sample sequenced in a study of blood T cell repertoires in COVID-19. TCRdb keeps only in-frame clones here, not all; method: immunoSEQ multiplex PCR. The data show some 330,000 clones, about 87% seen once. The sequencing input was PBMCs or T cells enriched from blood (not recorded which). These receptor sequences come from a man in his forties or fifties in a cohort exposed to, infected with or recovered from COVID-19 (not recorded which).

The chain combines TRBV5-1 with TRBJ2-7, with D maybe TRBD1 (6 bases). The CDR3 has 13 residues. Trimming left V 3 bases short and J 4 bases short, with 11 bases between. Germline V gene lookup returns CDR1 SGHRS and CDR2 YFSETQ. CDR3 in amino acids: CASSSDSLYEQYF. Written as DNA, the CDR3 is TGCGCCAGCAGCTCGGACAGCCTATACGAGCAGTACTTC.

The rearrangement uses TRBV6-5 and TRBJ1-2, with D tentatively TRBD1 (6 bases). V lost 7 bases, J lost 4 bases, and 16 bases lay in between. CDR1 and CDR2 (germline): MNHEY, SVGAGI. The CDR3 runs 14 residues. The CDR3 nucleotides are TGTGCCAGCAAATCAAACAGGGTTCTCTATGGCTACACCTTC. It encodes CASKSNRVLYGYTF.

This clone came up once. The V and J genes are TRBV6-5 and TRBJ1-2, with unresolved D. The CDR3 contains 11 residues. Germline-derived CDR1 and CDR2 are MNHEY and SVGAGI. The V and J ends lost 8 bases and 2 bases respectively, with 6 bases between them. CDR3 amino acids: CASHYNYGYTF. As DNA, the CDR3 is TGTGCCAGCCACTACAACTATGGCTACACCTTC.

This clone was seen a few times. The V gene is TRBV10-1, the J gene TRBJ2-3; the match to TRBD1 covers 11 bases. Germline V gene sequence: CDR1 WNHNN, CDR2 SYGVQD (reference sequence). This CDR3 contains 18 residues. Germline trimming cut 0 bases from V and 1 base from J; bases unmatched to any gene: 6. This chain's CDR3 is CASSESVGGQGGTDTQYF. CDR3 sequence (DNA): TGCGCCAGCAGTGAGTCCGTCGGGGGACAGGGGGGCACAGATACGCAGTATTTT.

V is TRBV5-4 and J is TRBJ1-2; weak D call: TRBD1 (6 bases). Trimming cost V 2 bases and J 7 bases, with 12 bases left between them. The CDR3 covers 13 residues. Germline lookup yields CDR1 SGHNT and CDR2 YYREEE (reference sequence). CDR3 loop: CASSFRDKGGYTF. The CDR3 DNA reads TGTGCCAGCAGCTTCAGGGACAAGGGTGGCTACACCTTC.

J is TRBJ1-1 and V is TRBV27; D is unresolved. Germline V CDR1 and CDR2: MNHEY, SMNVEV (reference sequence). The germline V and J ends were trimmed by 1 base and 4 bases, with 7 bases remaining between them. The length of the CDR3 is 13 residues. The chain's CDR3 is CASSLLSGTEAFF. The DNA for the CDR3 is TGTGCCAGCAGTTTATTATCGGGCACTGAAGCTTTCTTT.

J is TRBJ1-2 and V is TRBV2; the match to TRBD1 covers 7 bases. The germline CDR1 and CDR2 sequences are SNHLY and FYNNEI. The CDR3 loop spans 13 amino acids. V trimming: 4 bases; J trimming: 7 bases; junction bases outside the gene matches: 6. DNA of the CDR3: TGTGCCAGCAGTGGGGGCAGGGGGGTTGGCTACACCTTC. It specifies CASSGGRGVGYTF.

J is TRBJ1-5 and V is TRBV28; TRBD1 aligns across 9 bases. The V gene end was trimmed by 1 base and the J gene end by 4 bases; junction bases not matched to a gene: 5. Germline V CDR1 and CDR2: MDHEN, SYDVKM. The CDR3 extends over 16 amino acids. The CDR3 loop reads CASSLSPGQGNQPQHF. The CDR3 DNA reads TGTGCCAGCAGTTTATCCCCTGGACAGGGGAATCAGCCCCAGCATTTT.

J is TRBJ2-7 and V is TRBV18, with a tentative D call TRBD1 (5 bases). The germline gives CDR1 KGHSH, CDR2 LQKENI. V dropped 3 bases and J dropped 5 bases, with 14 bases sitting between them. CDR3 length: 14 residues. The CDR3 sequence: CASSPGLDAHEQYF. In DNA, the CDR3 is TGTGCCAGCTCACCGGGGCTAGACGCCCACGAGCAGTACTTC.

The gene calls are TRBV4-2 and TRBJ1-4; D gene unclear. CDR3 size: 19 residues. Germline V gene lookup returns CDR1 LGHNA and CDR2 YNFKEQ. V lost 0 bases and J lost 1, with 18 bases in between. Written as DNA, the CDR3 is TGTGCCAGCAGCCAAGACGGGCGGGCTGGTTGGGAAACTAATGAAAAACTGTTTTTT. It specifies CASSQDGRAGWETNEKLFF.

The CDR3 DNA reads as TGTGCCAGCTCAGCAGGCTCCCAAGAGACCCAGTACTTC. Protein product: CASSAGSQETQYF. J is TRBJ2-5 and V is TRBV18; D gene uncertain. This CDR3 comprises 13 residues. CDR1 is KGHSH and CDR2 is LQKENI in the germline V gene. V lost 5 bases, J lost 1 base, and 8 bases lay in between.

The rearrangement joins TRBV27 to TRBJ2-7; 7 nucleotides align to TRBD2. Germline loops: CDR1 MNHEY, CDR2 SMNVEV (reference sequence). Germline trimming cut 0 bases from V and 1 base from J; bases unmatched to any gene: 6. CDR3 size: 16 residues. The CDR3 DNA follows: TGTGCCAGCAGTTTATCGGGTCTAGCGGCTTCCTACGAGCAGTACTTC. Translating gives CASSLSGLAASYEQYF.

CDR3 sequence (DNA): TGTGCCAGCAGCTTTTGGGAGGGCACTGAAGCTTTCTTT. Translation: CASSFWEGTEAFF. V usage is TRBV7-9 and J usage is TRBJ1-1; no definite D call. The ends were cut back, 3 bases at V and 4 bases at J, with 9 bases in the middle. Germline lookup yields CDR1 SEHNR and CDR2 FQNEAQ (reference sequence). This CDR3 contains 13 residues.

The CDR3 coding sequence is TGTGCCACCAGCACAACTAGCGGGAGACGGGAGACCCAGTACTTC. Residues: CATSTTSGRRETQYF. V gene TRBV15 combines with J gene TRBJ2-5; 11 bases match TRBD2. J was trimmed by 5 bases and V by 4 bases; bases with no gene match: 6. Germline V CDR1 and CDR2: LNHNV, YYDKDF (reference sequence). The CDR3 covers 15 residues.

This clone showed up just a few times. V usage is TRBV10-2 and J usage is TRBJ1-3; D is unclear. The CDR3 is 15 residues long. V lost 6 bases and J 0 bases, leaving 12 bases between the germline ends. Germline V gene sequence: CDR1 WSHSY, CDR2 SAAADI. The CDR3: CASRLSDFSGNTIYF. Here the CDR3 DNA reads TGCGCCAGCAGACTAAGTGACTTCTCTGGAAACACCATATATTTT.

CDR3 in DNA: TGTGCCAGCAGCCCGCCCACAGGGGGCGGGTACGAGCAGTACTTC. Protein sequence: CASSPPTGGGYEQYF. V and J are TRBV4-2 and TRBJ2-7, with TRBD1 matching 9 bases. Germline values: CDR1 LGHNA, CDR2 YNFKEQ. Trimming removed 4 bases from V and 4 bases from J; junction bases left unmatched: 8. CDR3 size: 15 residues.

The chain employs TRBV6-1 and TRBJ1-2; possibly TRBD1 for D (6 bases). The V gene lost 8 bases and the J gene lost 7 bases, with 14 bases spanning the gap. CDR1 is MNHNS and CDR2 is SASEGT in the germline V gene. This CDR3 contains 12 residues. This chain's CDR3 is CASGALGAGYTF. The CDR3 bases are TGTGCCAGCGGGGCCTTGGGGGCTGGCTACACCTTC.

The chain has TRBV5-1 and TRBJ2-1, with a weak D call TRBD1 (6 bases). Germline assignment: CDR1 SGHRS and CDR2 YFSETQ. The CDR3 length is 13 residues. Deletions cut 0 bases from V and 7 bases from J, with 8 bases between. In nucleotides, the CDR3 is TGCGCCAGCAGCTTGGTGGGGGCAAATGAGCAGTTCTTC. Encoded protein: CASSLVGANEQFF.

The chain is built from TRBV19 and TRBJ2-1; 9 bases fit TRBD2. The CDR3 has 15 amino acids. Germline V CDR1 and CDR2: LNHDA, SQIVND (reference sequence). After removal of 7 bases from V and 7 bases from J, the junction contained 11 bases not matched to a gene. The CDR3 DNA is TGTGCCAGTACGGCTGGTAGCGGGAGTAAAAATGAGCAGTTCTTC. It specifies CASTAGSGSKNEQFF.

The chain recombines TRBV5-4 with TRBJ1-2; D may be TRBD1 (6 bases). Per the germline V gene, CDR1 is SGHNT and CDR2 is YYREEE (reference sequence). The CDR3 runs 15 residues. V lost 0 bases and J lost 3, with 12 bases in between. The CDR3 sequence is CASSLVGGGDYGYTF. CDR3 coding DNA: TGTGCCAGCAGCTTGGTAGGGGGAGGGGACTATGGCTACACCTTC.

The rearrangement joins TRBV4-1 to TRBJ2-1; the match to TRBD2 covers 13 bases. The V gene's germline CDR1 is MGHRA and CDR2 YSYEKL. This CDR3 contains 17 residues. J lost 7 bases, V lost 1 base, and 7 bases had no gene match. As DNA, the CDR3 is TGCGCCAGCAGCCAAGCAGAACTAGCGGGAGGGGTGAATGAGCAGTTCTTC. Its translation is CASSQAELAGGVNEQFF.

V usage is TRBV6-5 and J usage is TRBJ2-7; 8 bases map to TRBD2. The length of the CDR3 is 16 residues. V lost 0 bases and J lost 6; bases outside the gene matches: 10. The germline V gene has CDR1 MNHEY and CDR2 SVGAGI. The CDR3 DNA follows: TGTGCCAGCAGTTACTCGGGCCCCGGGAGGGTAGGCGAGCAGTACTTC. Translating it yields CASSYSGPGRVGEQYF.

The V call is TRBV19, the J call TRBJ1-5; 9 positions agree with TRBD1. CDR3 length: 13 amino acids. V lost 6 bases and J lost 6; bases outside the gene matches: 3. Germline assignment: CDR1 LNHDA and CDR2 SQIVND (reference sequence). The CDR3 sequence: CASRPGQGQPQHF. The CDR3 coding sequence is TGTGCCAGTAGACCGGGACAGGGTCAGCCCCAGCATTTT.

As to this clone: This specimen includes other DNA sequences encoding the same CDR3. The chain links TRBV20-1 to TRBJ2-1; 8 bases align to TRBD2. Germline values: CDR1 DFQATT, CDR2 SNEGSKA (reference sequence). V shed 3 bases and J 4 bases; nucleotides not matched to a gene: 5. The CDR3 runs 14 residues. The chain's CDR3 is CSASLAGLYNEQFF. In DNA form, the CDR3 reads TGCAGTGCTAGTTTAGCGGGACTATACAATGAGCAGTTCTTC.

CDR3 nucleotides: TGTGCCAGCAGCTCCGCCCGGGGGGCCTTCTATGGCTACACCTTC. It specifies CASSSARGAFYGYTF. This sequence joins TRBV7-9 and TRBJ1-2, with D possibly TRBD1 on 6 matching bases. The CDR3 loop spans 15 amino acids. CDR1 and CDR2 (germline): SEHNR, FQNEAQ (reference sequence). V was clipped by 4 bases and J by 4 bases, with 16 bases between them.

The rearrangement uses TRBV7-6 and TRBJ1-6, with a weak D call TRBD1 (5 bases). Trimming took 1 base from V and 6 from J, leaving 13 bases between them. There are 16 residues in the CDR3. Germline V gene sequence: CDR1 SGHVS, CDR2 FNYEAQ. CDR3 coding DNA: TGTGCCAGCAGCTTAGAGGCAGGGCTATCTAATTCACCCCTCCACTTT. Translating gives CASSLEAGLSNSPLHF.

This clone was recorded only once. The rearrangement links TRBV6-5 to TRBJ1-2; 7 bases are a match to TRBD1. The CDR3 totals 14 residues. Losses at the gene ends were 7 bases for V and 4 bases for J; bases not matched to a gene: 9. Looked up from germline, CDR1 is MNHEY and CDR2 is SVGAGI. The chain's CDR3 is CASIPRTGAYGYTF. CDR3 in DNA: TGTGCCAGCATCCCAAGGACAGGAGCCTATGGCTACACCTTC.